One T cell receptor beta chain is described in this entry. Assay: immunoSEQ multiplex PCR; the TCRdb copy retains only in-frame clones and omits some. The sample has 150,000 to 200,000 clones, 94% seen once. This sample is part of a study of T cell responses to AZD1222 COVID-19 vaccine. CDR3 size: 13 residues. Germline V gives CDR1 KGHSH, CDR2 LQKENI. Trimming at V came to 4 bases and at J to 5 bases, leaving 3 bases not matched to a gene. J is TRBJ2-7 and V is TRBV18, with 9 nucleotides matching TRBD2. This receptor was identified in an adult who received the AZD1222 COVID-19 vaccine. This material consisted of peripheral blood, taken 28 days after the second AZD1222 dose. CDR3 sequence reads: CASSRTSDHEQYF. CDR3 sequence (DNA): TGTGCCAGCTCACGGACTAGCGACCACGAGCAGTACTTC.